These T cell receptor beta chains were read from a single sample in a study of blood T cell repertoires in COVID-19. Here immunoSEQ multiplex PCR was the method, and the copy in TCRdb shows in-frame clones only, minus some. The sample shows approximately 400,000 clones, 88% of them seen only once. Input material: PBMCs or T cells enriched from blood (not recorded which). These receptors all come from a young woman who had recovered from COVID-19. Both conserved end residues are part of each CDR3. The D gene is left open where the match is weak. Rows may omit the clone size; those that give it use once, few, many or a size class.

D gene	V gene	J gene	clone size	CDR3 protein	CDR3 DNA
NA	TRBV5-1	TRBJ2-7	NA	CASSPRVEEQYF	TGCGCCAGCAGCCCCAGGGTAGAGGAGCAGTACTTC
NA	TRBV7-9	TRBJ2-2	NA	CASSLAAGTGELFF	TGTGCCAGCAGCTTAGCGGCGGGGACCGGGGAGCTGTTTTTT
NA	TRBV5-1	TRBJ2-5	NA	CASSTGGGETQYF	TGCGCCAGCAGCACCGGGGGTGGAGAGACCCAGTACTTC
NA	TRBV7-8	TRBJ1-2	NA	CASSLGANYGYTF	TGTGCCAGCAGCTTAGGCGCAAACTATGGCTACACCTTC
NA	TRBV24-1	TRBJ1-1	NA	CATEGGNTEAFF	TGTGCCACCGAGGGAGGGAACACTGAAGCTTTCTTT
TRBD1	TRBV4-2	TRBJ2-7	NA	CASSPGQGRHEQYF	TGTGCCAGCAGCCCGGGACAGGGGAGGCACGAGCAGTACTTC
TRBD2	TRBV11-2	TRBJ2-1	NA	CASRQGSGALYNEQFF	TGTGCCAGCAGACAGGGTAGCGGGGCCCTTTACAATGAGCAGTTCTTC
TRBD1	TRBV5-5	TRBJ1-1	NA	CASSYTGTGGTEAFF	TGTGCCAGCAGCTACACCGGGACAGGGGGCACTGAAGCTTTCTTT
TRBD1	TRBV9	TRBJ1-2	NA	CASSRVGAGQGASKAGYTF	TGTGCCAGCAGCAGGGTAGGGGCGGGACAGGGGGCGAGTAAAGCTGGCTACACCTTC
NA	TRBV11-2	TRBJ2-3	NA	CASSTSRDTGTTDTQYF	TGTGCCAGCAGCACCTCCCGGGACACTGGAACTACAGATACGCAGTATTTT
NA	TRBV10-3	TRBJ2-3	NA	CAIKVDGGATQYF	TGTGCCATCAAAGTTGACGGGGGTGCTACGCAGTATTTT
TRBD1	TRBV7-9	TRBJ2-1	NA	CASSSGTGAPDEQFF	TGTGCCAGCAGCTCCGGGACAGGGGCGCCCGATGAGCAGTTCTTC
TRBD1	TRBV15	TRBJ1-6	NA	CATSTPGTGGGSYNSPLHF	TGTGCCACCAGCACACCAGGGACAGGGGGGGGCTCCTATAATTCACCCCTCCACTTT
TRBD1	TRBV10-3	TRBJ1-2	NA	CAISEKTGVYGYTF	TGTGCCATCAGTGAGAAGACAGGGGTTTATGGCTACACCTTC
NA	TRBV19	TRBJ2-2	NA	CASSMETGGVPGELFF	TGTGCCAGTAGTATGGAAACAGGGGGGGTGCCCGGGGAGCTGTTTTTT
NA	TRBV6-5	TRBJ1-1	NA	CASSYSNGIPGTEAFF	TGTGCCAGCAGTTACTCGAACGGCATACCGGGGACTGAAGCTTTCTTT
NA	TRBV4-1	TRBJ2-1	NA	CASSQNPPRTSYNEQFF	TGCGCCAGCAGCCAAAATCCCCCACGGACATCCTACAATGAGCAGTTCTTC
TRBD1	TRBV19	TRBJ1-2	once	CAGPRGRDYGYTF	TGTGCCGGTCCCAGGGGGCGGGACTATGGCTACACCTTC
NA	TRBV27	TRBJ1-6	NA	CASSMTAYLYNSPLHF	TGTGCCAGCAGTATGACAGCTTATCTTTATAATTCACCCCTCCACTTT
TRBD1	TRBV18	TRBJ1-6	NA	CASSPGTGADNSPLHF	TGTGCCAGCTCACCCGGGACAGGGGCGGATAATTCACCCCTCCACTTT
NA	TRBV14	TRBJ1-2	NA	CASSQDQQSINYGYTF	TGTGCCAGCAGCCAAGATCAACAGTCCATTAACTATGGCTACACCTTC
NA	TRBV19	TRBJ1-2	NA	CASSQTGVSYGYTF	TGTGCCAGTAGTCAGACAGGAGTCAGCTATGGCTACACCTTC
NA	TRBV27	TRBJ2-7	NA	CASSLYAAEGADEQYF	TGTGCCAGCAGTTTATATGCCGCGGAGGGGGCAGACGAGCAGTACTTC
NA	TRBV7-7	TRBJ2-5	NA	CASSLGGLSLETQYF	TGTGCTAGCAGCCTAGGGGGACTGTCCCTAGAGACCCAGTACTTC
NA	TRBV5-1	TRBJ2-7	NA	CASSSTGFYEQYF	TGCGCCAGCAGCTCGACAGGCTTCTACGAGCAGTACTTC